The 22 T cell receptor beta chains below all came from one sample that was sequenced in a study of tumor-infiltrating lymphocytes in primary liver carcinoma. The roughly 18-32 mg bulk tissue piece was not sorted before simultaneous RNA and DNA extraction. A primer matching the constant region was used to make TCR beta cDNA from 450 to 550 ng of total RNA. Three-round nested multiplex PCR performed with slightly modified ARM-PCR produced the TCR beta libraries. The first two PCR rounds, roughly 11 cycles each, used TRBV1-TRBV30 forward primers and a C-beta reverse primer. TCRdb re-called the multiplex PCR reads through MiXCR, storing one row per CDR3 protein. This table has roughly 55,000 distinct CDR3 sequences, about three quarters appearing once. The sequencing sample was made of liver tumor tissue from sampling region 2. Documented subset: tumor region T2, inferior pole. These receptors were obtained from a man aged 35-49 years with primary liver carcinoma and hepatitis B virus infection.

A remark on this clonotype: A single base separates this from a much larger clone, so it may be a read error. The chain couples TRBV10-2 to TRBJ2-3; D is uncertain. The CDR3 loop spans 11 amino acids. Germline CDR1 and CDR2: WSHSY and SAAADI. Here the CDR3 DNA reads TGCGCCGGCAGACACATAGATACGCAGTATTTT. It translates to CAGRHIDTQYF.

About this clonotype itself: One junction end disagrees with the germline gene, perhaps due to a read error. The chain has TRBV6-1 and TRBJ2-3; possibly TRBD2 for D (5 bases). Germline CDR1 MNHNS, CDR2 SASEGT. The CDR3 totals 12 residues. The CDR3 spells CTSSHGRDTLYF. CDR3 coding DNA: TGTACCAGCAGTCATGGACGGGATACGCTGTATTTT.

For this clonotype: Being one base from a much bigger clone, this may be a read error. This chain links TRBV7-9 with TRBJ1-1, with unresolved D. The CDR3 totals 15 residues. Between the trimmed V and J ends, which lost 5 bases and 5 bases, there was a span of 18 bases. Germline CDR1 and CDR2: SEHNR and FQNEAQ (reference sequence). Written as DNA, the CDR3 is TGTGCCAGCAGCGCCAACAGTGCTGGGGTGACTGAAGCTTTCTTT. It encodes CASSANSAGVTEAFF.

This clonotype was counted only a few times. The junction shows a germline mismatch at one end, possibly a read error. Here the CDR3 reads CASSQSPSGNTGKLFF. For the CDR3, the DNA is TGCGCCAGTAGCCAATCACCTAGCGGGAACACCGGGAAGCTGTTTTTT. The rearrangement joins TRBV4-3 to TRBJ2-2; TRBD2 matches 9 bases. The CDR3 sequence is 16 residues long. Germline lookup yields CDR1 LGHNA and CDR2 YSLEER.

Points on this clonotype: Relative to the germline gene, one junction end is altered; a read error may explain this. V is TRBV9 and J is TRBJ1-5; D might be TRBD1 (5 bases). CDR3 size: 14 residues. Germline V gene sequence: CDR1 SGDLS, CDR2 YYNGEE. DNA for the CDR3: TGTGCCAGCACCTTTGGAGACAGCAGTCAGCCCCAGCATTTT. This encodes CASTFGDSSQPQHF.

A word on this clonotype: Because the CDR3 is missing its conserved closing phenylalanine or tryptophan, this is likely a read error. The chain links TRBV12-3 or TRBV12-4 to TRBJ2-1; a weak D match, TRBD1 (5 bases). The CDR3 extends over 15 amino acids. The CDR3 DNA reads as TGTACCAGCAGTTTAGCCAGGGATATCTATTCTGAGCAGTTCCTC. Translation gives CTSSLARDIYSEQFL.

The sample holds many counts of this clonotype. One end of the junction is discordant with germline, which a read error may explain. The chain couples TRBV6-1 to TRBJ2-3, with 11 bases identical to TRBD2. The CDR3 spans 16 residues. The germline V gene has CDR1 MNHNS and CDR2 SASEGT. As DNA, the CDR3 is TGTGCCAGCACTGAAATAGCGGGAGGGAGGACAGATACGCAGTATTTT. This gives the protein CASTEIAGGRTDTQYF.

Points on this clonotype: Relative to the germline gene, one junction end is altered; a read error may explain this. The chain links TRBV6-6 to TRBJ2-7; 9 bases are shared with TRBD1. This CDR3 is 17 amino acids long. Germline assignment: CDR1 MNHNY and CDR2 SVGAGI (reference sequence). The CDR3 nucleotides read TGTGCCAGCAGCCCTGGACTAAACAGGGGGCAGAACTACGAGCGGTACTTC. Protein: CASSPGLNRGQNYERYF.

This clonotype occurred many times. The chain links TRBV28 to TRBJ1-2, with 11 bases matching TRBD1. CDR3 length: 19 amino acids. The junction had 13 bases not matched to a gene; V was cut back by 4 bases and J by 0 bases. CDR1 is MDHEN and CDR2 is SYDVKM in the germline V gene. The CDR3 protein is CASSSRTGGAYLANYGYTF. The CDR3 DNA reads as TGTGCCAGCAGTTCCCGGACAGGGGGCGCATACTTAGCTAACTATGGCTACACCTTC.

This clonotype showed up just once. At one end the junction does not follow the germline gene, possibly because of a read error. The chain carries TRBV11-1 and TRBJ1-6; possible D gene TRBD1, 6 bases. Germline CDR1 and CDR2: SGHAT and FQDESV (reference sequence). The CDR3 extends over 15 amino acids. CDR3 bases: TGTGCCAGTAGCTTAATCGCAGGGGCCGGATCACCCTTCCACTTT. Translated: CASSLIAGAGSPFHF.

Note on this clonotype: This sequence may be a read error, since a much larger clone differs from it by one base. The CDR3 loop reads CASSSGRELYF. CDR3 DNA: TGTGCCAGCAGTTCGGGTCGCGAGCTGTACTTC. The chain joins TRBV6-5 to TRBJ2-7; unclear D gene. The CDR3 has 11 amino acids. Germline V gene lookup returns CDR1 MNHEY and CDR2 SVGAGI.

This clonotype was observed a few times. A much larger clone lies one base from this, so it may be a read error. The V call is TRBV6-5, the J call TRBJ2-1, with a weak D call TRBD2 (7 bases). This CDR3 contains 11 residues. Germline lookup yields CDR1 MNHEY and CDR2 SVGAGI. The V end was cut by 8 bases, the J end by 9 bases, with 11 bases between. The CDR3 region is CASGGGGEQFF. CDR3 bases: TGTGCCAGCGGGGGCGGGGGTGAGCAGTTCTTC.

With regard to this clonotype: The CDR3 carries no conserved terminal phenylalanine or tryptophan, so it likely arises from a read error. V usage is TRBV4-2 and J usage is TRBJ1-1; D gene ambiguous. Germline CDR1 LGHNA, CDR2 YNFKEQ. The CDR3 is 16 residues long. The CDR3 bases are TGTGCCAACAGCATATTTGCCCAAGACGGGGACACTGAAGCTTTCCTT. Translating gives CANSIFAQDGDTEAFL.

This clonotype was recorded at least ten times. V gene TRBV29-1 combines with J gene TRBJ2-7; D is undetermined. V was trimmed by 7 bases and J by 2 bases, leaving 12 bases between them. Germline assignment: CDR1 SQVTM and CDR2 ANQGSEA. The CDR3 totals 12 residues. This CDR3 reads CSGGYSAYEQYF. The CDR3 DNA reads as TGCAGCGGAGGATACAGTGCCTACGAGCAGTACTTC.

For this clonotype: Here the CDR3 omits its conserved ending phenylalanine or tryptophan, so a read error is the likely source. This sequence joins TRBV6-1 and TRBJ2-7; D unclear. The germline CDR1 and CDR2 sequences are MNHNS and SASEGT. This CDR3 is built from 16 residues. CDR3 amino acids: CGSSDVVQTIEYEQYL. The CDR3 region has the DNA TGTGGCAGCAGTGACGTGGTACAGACCATAGAGTACGAGCAGTACTTA.

As concerns this clonotype: A much larger clone lies one base from this, so it may be a read error. V gene TRBV4-3 combines with J gene TRBJ1-2; 8 bases fit TRBD1. Germline V gives CDR1 LGHNA, CDR2 YSLEER. The V gene end was trimmed by 3 bases and the J gene end by 4 bases; junction bases not matched to a gene: 13. CDR3 length: 17 residues. The CDR3 nucleotides read TGCGCCAGCAGCCAGGATCATCGACAGGGGCGGATCTATGGCTACACCTTC. As protein: CASSQDHRQGRIYGYTF.

With regard to this clonotype: The junction differs from germline at one of its ends, possibly a read error. DNA of the CDR3: TGTGGCAGCAGTTACAAGGGCCCTGGCACTTCGATACCCTACGAGCAGTACTTC. Translating it yields CGSSYKGPGTSIPYEQYF. This chain uses TRBV6-5 with TRBJ2-7; D gene uncertain. This CDR3 has 18 amino acids. The germline gives CDR1 MNHEY, CDR2 SVGAGI.

Worth noting for this clonotype: One end of the junction varies from germline; a read error may be responsible. The rearrangement links TRBV9 to TRBJ2-3; the D gene is possibly TRBD2 (7 bases). Germline V CDR1 and CDR2: SGDLS, YYNGEE. The CDR3 covers 16 residues. CDR3 sequence (DNA): TGTACCAGCAGCGTAGGGGGGGGAGGGAGTACAGATACGCAGTATTTT. It encodes CTSSVGGGGSTDTQYF.

As to this clonotype: The junction departs from the called germline gene at one end, perhaps through a read error. The chain employs TRBV5-4 and TRBJ2-3; no definite D call. The CDR3 sequence is 13 residues long. The V gene's germline CDR1 is SGHNT and CDR2 YYREEE (reference sequence). The CDR3 DNA is TGTGCCGGCAGCTCGCAAAGTTTCGATACGCAATATTTT. Translating it yields CAGSSQSFDTQYF.

A note on this clonotype: The junction departs from germline at one end; a sequencing error may be responsible. The chain combines TRBV11-2 with TRBJ2-3; D is perhaps TRBD2 (6 bases). Germline V CDR1 and CDR2: SGHAT, FQNNGV. The CDR3 has 18 amino acids. For the CDR3, the DNA is TGTGCCAGTAGCTTAAATCCCCTAGTGGGAGGCGATGCGGATACGCAGTATTTT. Translated: CASSLNPLVGGDADTQYF.

Comment on this clonotype: It is unclear where the CDR3 begins or ends on the DNA, so no DNA is shown, and the CDR3 is as TCRdb lists it. The chain uses TRBV29-1 and TRBJ1-2; TRBD1, the table's D call, lacks a check against the DNA. The germline gives CDR1 SQVTM, CDR2 ANQGSEA. Both ends counted, the CDR3 spans 14 residues. CDR3 amino acids: CIVWDPGQDYGCTF.

In the case of this clonotype: The junction departs from the called germline gene at one end, perhaps through a read error. The chain has TRBV11-2 and TRBJ2-7, with 7 positions matching TRBD1. The CDR3 sequence is 15 residues long. Germline-derived CDR1 and CDR2 are SGHAT and FQNNGV. The CDR3 DNA follows: TGTGCCAACAGCTTAACCCTAGAGGGGGCTAGCGAGCAGTACTTC. Its protein product is CANSLTLEGASEQYF.